The rows below give T cell receptor beta chains drawn from one sample of a study of blood T cell repertoires in COVID-19. Sequenced by immunoSEQ multiplex PCR; TCRdb stores in-frame clones only, minus some. Among 150,000 to 200,000 clones listed, about 80% were seen once. The sequencing sample was made of PBMCs or T cells enriched from blood (not recorded which). These receptors were obtained from a man aged 45 to 65 who had recovered from COVID-19. CDR3s include the opening cysteine and the closing phenylalanine or tryptophan.

>TRBJ1-6|TRBV6-1
CASSERSDNSPLHF
>TRBJ2-2|TRBV7-7
CASSTTSGDMGGELFF
>TRBJ1-6|TRBV14
CASSVGNSPLHF
>TRBJ1-1|TRBV9
CASSGPRNTEAFF
>TRBJ1-1|TRBV5-1
CASSLAGNTEAFF
>TRBJ1-2|TRBV5-8
CASSLIRGFYGYTF
>TRBJ2-7|TRBV18
CASSPPGRTGGYEQYF
>TRBJ2-6|TRBV2
CASSLSGSGANVLTF
>TRBJ2-3|TRBV5-1
CASSLKGLAGGITDTQYF
>TRBJ2-7|TRBV11-2
CASSTGYEQYF
>TRBJ2-4|TRBV29-1
CSVEGGGSSYF
>TRBJ1-5|TRBV30
CAWSVSPGTGGQPQHF
>TRBJ2-3|TRBV7-3
CASSPGQIGDTQYF
>TRBJ1-6|TRBV9
CASSRDRGNSPLHF
>TRBJ1-4|TRBV29-1
CSARTGGEKLFF
>TRBJ2-5|TRBV7-9
CASSLDGQAVETQYF
>TRBJ2-3|TRBV5-6
CASRETGTRKGDTQYF
>TRBJ1-3|TRBV25-1
CASSEFDRAVGNTIYF
>TRBJ1-2|TRBV3-1/TRBV3-2
CASSHADRFESYGYTF
>TRBJ2-7|TRBV7-9
CASSLGVTGNEQYF
>TRBJ1-6|TRBV14
CASSQVGGSLNSPLHF
>TRBJ2-5|TRBV4-1
CASSPLYGYQETQYF
>TRBJ2-2|TRBV27
CASSFVGTLNTGELFF
>TRBJ2-5|TRBV3-1/TRBV3-2
CASSQSGTRKETQYF
>TRBJ1-5|TRBV5-4
CASSPGTGVQPQHF
>TRBJ1-2|TRBV24-1
CATSDRRPQGYGYTF
>TRBJ1-1|TRBV5-6
CASSLGGATEAFF
>TRBJ2-7|TRBV5-5
CASSLVSAQSSYEQYF
>TRBJ1-1|TRBV5-1
CASSADRVRTEAFF
>TRBJ1-6|TRBV6-5
CASSYGAGRLSSPLHF
>TRBJ2-1|TRBV24-1
CATSDLRGSSYNEQFF
>TRBJ2-7|TRBV7-2
CASSLAPGAHYYEQYF
>TRBJ1-3|TRBV25-1
CASSEYRAGNTIYF
>TRBJ2-3|TRBV27
CASSWTAEDTQYF
>TRBJ2-2|TRBV5-1
CASSFSVTGELFF
>TRBJ1-1|TRBV19
CASSRTGIFAEAFF
>TRBJ2-7|TRBV10-3
CASKVTSGGYEQYF